What follows is one T cell receptor beta chain and its context. The antigen remains undetermined. Both 60 Vbeta primers and 13 Jbeta primers went into the PCR. This table comes from immunoSEQ multiplex PCR, and its TCRdb copy is limited to in-frame clones, with some not included. Altogether roughly 100,000 clones are present, roughly 80% being singletons, with the ten largest covering 5.2%. The data stem from a study of cytomegalovirus exposure and HLA in healthy donors. As for the study in general: HLA-typed donors were the source of approximately 88 million unique TCRs held in an early data release.

Study-wide results and limits: Roughly uniform depth of sequencing across donors was assumed in presence/absence analyses.

The CDR3 is made up of 16 amino acids. Germline loops: CDR1 LGHNA, CDR2 YNFKEQ. Losses at the gene ends were 4 bases for V and 8 bases for J; bases not matched to a gene: 12. The sequence came from a female donor in good health and CMV-seropositive. The V gene is TRBV4-2, the J gene TRBJ1-4; 8 bases align to TRBD1. Source material: PBMCs. The CDR3 DNA follows: TGTGCCAGCAGCCCCGAGCGGACAGGGAATAAGGAAAAACTGTTTTTT. Amino acid sequence: CASSPERTGNKEKLFF.